This TCR beta chain was sequenced during a study of cytomegalovirus exposure and HLA in healthy donors. PCR involved 60 Vbeta and 13 Jbeta primers. Only in-frame clones appear in the TCRdb table, and some are missing; sequencing was by immunoSEQ multiplex PCR. The profile shows fewer than 200,000 clones, about four fifths of them singletons. Study-wide results and caveats: No immune exposure information besides CMV serostatus was available. The classifier reportedly diagnosed cytomegalovirus status with high specificity and sensitivity. Specific recognition of CMV antigens was confirmed in vitro for a few chains (all CMV-associated). A later analysis linked a missense variant in DCLRE1C to the trimming of TCR beta V and J genes.

In this sample, this clone turned up a few times. Its antigen is still unknown. The CDR3 is 16 residues long. The V and J ends lost 2 bases and 5 bases, in that order; junction bases with no gene match: 8. Germline values: CDR1 LNHDA, CDR2 SQIVND (reference sequence). This sequence was found in a young man in good health and CMV-seronegative. The V and J genes are TRBV19 and TRBJ2-5, with 10 bases identical to TRBD2. Sequenced material: PBMCs. The DNA of the CDR3 is TGTGCCAGTAGTATAATAAGCGGGGGGGCCGGGGAGACCCAGTACTTC. Translating gives CASSIISGGAGETQYF.